This entry features one TCR beta chain sequence. The germline V gene encodes CDR1 MNHEY and CDR2 SVGAGI. Trimming shortened V by 7 bases and J by 5 bases, and 11 bases separated the two germline ends. This CDR3 contains 13 residues. Authors' analysis steps: Scientists estimated how many nucleated cells there were by amplifying reference gene primers. Produced via immunoSEQ multiplex PCR; TCRdb's table is partial and in-frame only. V and J calls plus clone size are reproduced from that table; the DNA served to infer D and trimming. The table has fewer than 95,000 clones, 88% seen once. The sample originates from a study of blood T cell repertoires in COVID-19. For the study at large: Collection of acute and convalescent COVID-19 samples took place in the United States, Italy and Spain.

The V call is TRBV6-5, the J call TRBJ2-2; D is unresolved. The sample taken for sequencing was peripheral blood. This TCR was recovered from a man aged 60 to 69 with acute or convalescent COVID-19. The chain's CDR3 is CASTLVLTGELFF. CDR3 nucleotides: TGTGCCAGCACTTTAGTCCTGACCGGGGAGCTGTTTTTT.